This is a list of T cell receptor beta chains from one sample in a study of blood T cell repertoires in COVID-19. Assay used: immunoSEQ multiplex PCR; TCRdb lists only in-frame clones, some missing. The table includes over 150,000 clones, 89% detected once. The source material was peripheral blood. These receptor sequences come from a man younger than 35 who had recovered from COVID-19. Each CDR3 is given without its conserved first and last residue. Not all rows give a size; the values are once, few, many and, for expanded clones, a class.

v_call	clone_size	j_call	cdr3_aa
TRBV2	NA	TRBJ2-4	ASSPQGGSAKNIQY
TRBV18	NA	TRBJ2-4	ASSPNRELGKNIQY
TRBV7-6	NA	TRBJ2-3	ASSLERERTDTQY
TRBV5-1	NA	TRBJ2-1	ASSPDSSSYNEQF
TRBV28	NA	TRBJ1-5	ASSLPGDSNQPQH
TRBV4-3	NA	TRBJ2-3	ASSQVTGTLTDTQY
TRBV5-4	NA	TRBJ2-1	ATYSGRAQDEQF
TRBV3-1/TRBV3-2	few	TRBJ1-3	ASSQVEGATLSGNTIY
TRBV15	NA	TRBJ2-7	ATSRDRLYEQY
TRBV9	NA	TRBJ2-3	ASSPGGGGTDTQY
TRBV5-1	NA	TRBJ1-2	ASSEGQIYGYT
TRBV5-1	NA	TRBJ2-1	ASSLASWGGNPNEQF
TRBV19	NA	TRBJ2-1	ASSGMSAWAGGSYNEQF
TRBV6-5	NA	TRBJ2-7	ASSYYGQGAREQY
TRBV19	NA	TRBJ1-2	ASSIRQGYT
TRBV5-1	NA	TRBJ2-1	ASSLGGTGNNEQF
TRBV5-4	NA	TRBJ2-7	ASSSITTGREQY
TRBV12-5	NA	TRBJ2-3	ASGLGTLADFGDTQY
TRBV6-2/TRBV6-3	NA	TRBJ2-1	ASSRRPEGEQF
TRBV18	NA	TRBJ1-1	ASSPLGQGRDTEAF
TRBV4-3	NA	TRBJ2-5	ASSQDSGPGKTQY
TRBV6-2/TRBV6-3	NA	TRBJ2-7	ASSSPGDRALNLDYEQY
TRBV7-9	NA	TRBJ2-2	ASSDGLAGTGELF
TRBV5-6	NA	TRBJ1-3	ASSTPGGFSGNTIY
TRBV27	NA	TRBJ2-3	ASSPLGGGGRATDTQY
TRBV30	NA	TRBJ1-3	AWSVFGAGGNTIY
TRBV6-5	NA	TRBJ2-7	ASSYSTGTGSEQY
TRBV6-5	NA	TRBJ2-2	ASSYETGRGELF
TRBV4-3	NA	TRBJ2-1	ASSQGGRDYNEQF
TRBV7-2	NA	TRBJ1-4	ASSLGQGVLNEKLF
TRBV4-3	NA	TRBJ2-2	ASSRNPWNSGSSNTGELF
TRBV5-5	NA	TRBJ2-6	ASSPRNSGANVLT
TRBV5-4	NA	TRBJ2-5	ASSFDPGLKETQY
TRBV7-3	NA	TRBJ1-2	ASSPGRGSAGYT
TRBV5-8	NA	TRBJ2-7	ASISGQGADYEQY
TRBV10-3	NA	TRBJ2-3	AIRDETSGKGDTQY
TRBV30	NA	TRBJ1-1	ARGQGGPGTEAF
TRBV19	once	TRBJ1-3	ASAWDSLFSGNTIY
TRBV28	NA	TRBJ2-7	AGGGTSGSYEQY
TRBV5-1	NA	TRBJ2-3	ASSPSLTSTDTQY
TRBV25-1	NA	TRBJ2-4	ASSESAGGVKNIQY
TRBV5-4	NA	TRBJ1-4	ASREGKNEKLF
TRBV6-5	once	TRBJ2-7	ASMTLEGYEQY
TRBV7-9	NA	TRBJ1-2	ASSLEVQGWHGYT
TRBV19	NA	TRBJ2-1	ASSIEGSHSGGNEQF
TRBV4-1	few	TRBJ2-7	ASSLVAGSVVLAYEQY
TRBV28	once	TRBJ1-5	ASSTRQGSNQPQH
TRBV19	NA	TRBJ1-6	ASRTGNSPLH
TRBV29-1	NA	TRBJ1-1	SAVWDTPMNSNEAF